This T cell receptor (beta chain) came from a study of cytomegalovirus exposure and HLA in healthy donors. Study overall: There were fewer than 500 genotyped donors. Of these, 75% to 90% fell in the genetic ancestry cluster associated with self-reported Caucasian donors.

Deletions cut 3 bases from V and 6 bases from J, with 8 bases between. The germline gives CDR1 MNHNY, CDR2 SVGAGI (reference sequence). The CDR3 loop spans 12 amino acids. Findings of the study overall: Certain indistinguishable V segments, among them TRBV6-2 and TRBV6-3, were excluded. Previously analyzed data showed that most TCR beta V segments were productive at a frequency of about 87% or about 30%. In vitro confirmation showed three CMV-associated chains to be CMV antigen specific.

Amplification used 60 Vbeta primers and 13 Jbeta primers. The data were produced by immunoSEQ multiplex PCR, yet TCRdb's version contains in-frame clones alone and is incomplete. The sample lists roughly 140,000 clones, approximately 80% occurring once. Points on this clone: Its antigen is unidentified.

The rearrangement joins TRBV6-6 to TRBJ1-2; D not certain. This TCR was sampled from a female donor in good health and CMV-seronegative. The material sequenced was PBMCs. This CDR3 is CASSYLPDGYTF. The CDR3 coding sequence is TGTGCCAGCAGTTATTTGCCGGATGGCTACACCTTC.